The clone carrying this T cell receptor (beta chain) was detected only a few times. This sample was taken from a study of cytomegalovirus exposure and HLA in healthy donors. CDR3 length: 14 residues. Looked up from germline, CDR1 is SGHAT and CDR2 is FQNNGV. The J segment lost 10 bases and the V segment lost 5 bases, leaving 8 bases of the junction unmatched. Primers for the PCR totalled 60 Vbeta and 13 Jbeta. TCRdb keeps only in-frame clones here, not all; method: immunoSEQ multiplex PCR. The table includes about 120,000 clones, 70% to 80% detected once. The sequencing input was PBMCs. This receptor was obtained from a woman aged 40 to 50 in good health and CMV-seropositive. The genes are TRBV11-2 and TRBJ1-4; 9 nucleotides line up with TRBD1. CDR3 coding DNA: TGTGCCAGCAGCCCTGGGACAGGGCTTGTAAAACTGTTTTTT. Translation: CASSPGTGLVKLFF. Looking up the rest from reference TRBV11-2 and TRBJ1-4 gives the full variable domain: EAGVAQSPRYKIIEKRQSVAFWCNPISGHATLYWYQQILGQGPKLLIQFQNNGVVDDSQLPKDRFSAERLKGVDSTLKIQPAKLEDSAVYLCASSPGTGLVKLFFGSGTQLSVL.